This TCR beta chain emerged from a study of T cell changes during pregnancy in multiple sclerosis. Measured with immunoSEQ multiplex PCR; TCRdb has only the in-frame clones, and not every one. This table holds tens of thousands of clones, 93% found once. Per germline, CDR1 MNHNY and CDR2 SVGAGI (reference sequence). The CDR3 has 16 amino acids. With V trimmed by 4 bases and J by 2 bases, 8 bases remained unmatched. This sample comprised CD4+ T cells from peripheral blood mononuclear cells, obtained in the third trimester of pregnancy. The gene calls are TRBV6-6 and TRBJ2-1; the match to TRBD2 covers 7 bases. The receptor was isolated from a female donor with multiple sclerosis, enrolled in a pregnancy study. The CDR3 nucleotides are TGTGCCAGCAGTTTGGAGCGGGGACCTGCCTACAATGAGCAGTTCTTC. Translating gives CASSLERGPAYNEQFF.